This is a list of T cell receptor beta chains from one sample in a study of blood T cells in healthy people across ages. Using its own MiXCR run on the 5' RACE reads, TCRdb lists one record per CDR3 protein. This sample yields over 950,000 distinct CDR3 sequences, of which roughly 50% are seen a single time; roughly a fifth belongs to the top ten. Sample: blood. The receptors were gathered from a woman aged 55-70 years in good health. Each CDR3 is given without its conserved first and last residue. Clone size is given for some rows only: seen once, a few or many times, or a class if the clone is expanded.

j_gene	abundance	v_gene	CDR3aa
TRBJ1-1	-	TRBV3-1	ASSRTSNTEAF
TRBJ2-3	-	TRBV29-1	SVQRESRADTQY
TRBJ2-1	-	TRBV29-1	SVDRRGIDEQF
TRBJ2-3	-	TRBV3-1	ASSPRGNTQY
-	-	TRBV3-1	ASSQDRNYEQY
TRBJ2-5	-	TRBV2	ASSPRTGYYNEQY
TRBJ2-3	few	TRBV5-1	ASSLVGGLTDTQY
TRBJ2-1	few	TRBV3-1	ASSALSGGGNEQF
TRBJ2-3	few	TRBV7-9	ASSRLGSNTDTQY
TRBJ1-2	few	TRBV2	ASSGGADASLSGYT
TRBJ2-4	many	TRBV18	ASSPGLAKNIQY
TRBJ1-1	-	TRBV7-2	ASSLAGRAF
TRBJ2-3	-	TRBV28	ASSLYGLESTDTQY
TRBJ2-5	few	TRBV7-9	ASSLVGTQKETQY
TRBJ2-7	few	TRBV13	ASSADPTSGRSYEQY
TRBJ1-1	-	TRBV5-5	ASSYGQGVDTEAF
TRBJ2-4	-	TRBV28	ASISPGTGDIQY
TRBJ2-5	-	TRBV7-9	ASSSGGGVDQETQY
TRBJ2-3	-	TRBV5-6	ASGFRTSVNTQY
TRBJ2-7	few	TRBV12-3/TRBV12-4	ASSLAPGTPGEQY
TRBJ2-1	few	TRBV4-3	ASSQETIAGASYNEQF
TRBJ1-5	-	TRBV2	ARQGYSNQPQH
-	-	TRBV28	ASSSPGVETQY
TRBJ2-5	-	TRBV2	ASSGTRQETQY
TRBJ2-7	-	TRBV7-9	ASSADRGREQY
TRBJ1-5	few	TRBV20-1	SAGGGNQPQH
TRBJ2-5	few	TRBV11-1	ASNLGASGSGLETQY
TRBJ2-1	few	TRBV6-5	ASSYSRRNEQF
TRBJ2-5	-	TRBV30	AWSGDKGSAASGTQY
TRBJ2-3	few	TRBV29-1	SVMTGADTQY
TRBJ2-7	few	TRBV29-1	SVRPGSYEQY
TRBJ2-7	few	TRBV30	AWSRIRVANYEQY
TRBJ2-1	-	TRBV7-9	ALSWGVLANEQF
TRBJ2-1	-	TRBV20-1	SARDLEGVENAQF
TRBJ2-1	-	TRBV11-2	ASSLTVLSTGTSGTNEQF
TRBJ2-2	-	TRBV5-1	ASSLAEAGELF
TRBJ2-7	-	TRBV7-2	ASSPSFGGTYEQY
TRBJ2-7	-	TRBV28	ASQPQGAQTYEQY
TRBJ2-7	few	TRBV10-3	ATTGQGDEQY
TRBJ2-3	few	TRBV7-3	ASSFQGGTQY
TRBJ2-5	-	TRBV5-1	ASSLDSSGGRETQY
TRBJ2-1	-	TRBV6-5	ASYSGQSDEQF
TRBJ2-1	-	TRBV7-9	ASSQGSGAYNEQF
TRBJ1-6	-	TRBV28	ASSFKNRGGFAPLH
TRBJ2-1	-	TRBV5-1	ASSLGNRASGEQF
TRBJ2-7	-	TRBV7-2	ASSLDRGRGEQY
TRBJ1-1	-	TRBV7-9	ASSLASVQAF
-	once	TRBV5-1	ASSLEGTFRETQY
TRBJ2-1	-	TRBV13	ASSFTGRSYNEQF
TRBJ1-1	few	TRBV15	ATSYPRQGNTEAF
TRBJ2-1	-	TRBV9	ASTQRDRVSPF
TRBJ2-1	-	TRBV7-9	ASSPTGGNIYEQF
TRBJ1-1	-	TRBV29-1	SVGETMNTEAF
TRBJ1-1	-	TRBV30	AWRRGWTEAF
TRBJ2-6	-	TRBV5-6	ASSLRGRVSGANVLT
TRBJ1-2	-	TRBV27	ASSYIGQAGYT
TRBJ1-2	few	TRBV5-1	ASSFTRDTRGYT
TRBJ2-7	-	TRBV10-3	AISEGTSGKLEQY
TRBJ1-2	-	TRBV28	ASGARVGRGYT